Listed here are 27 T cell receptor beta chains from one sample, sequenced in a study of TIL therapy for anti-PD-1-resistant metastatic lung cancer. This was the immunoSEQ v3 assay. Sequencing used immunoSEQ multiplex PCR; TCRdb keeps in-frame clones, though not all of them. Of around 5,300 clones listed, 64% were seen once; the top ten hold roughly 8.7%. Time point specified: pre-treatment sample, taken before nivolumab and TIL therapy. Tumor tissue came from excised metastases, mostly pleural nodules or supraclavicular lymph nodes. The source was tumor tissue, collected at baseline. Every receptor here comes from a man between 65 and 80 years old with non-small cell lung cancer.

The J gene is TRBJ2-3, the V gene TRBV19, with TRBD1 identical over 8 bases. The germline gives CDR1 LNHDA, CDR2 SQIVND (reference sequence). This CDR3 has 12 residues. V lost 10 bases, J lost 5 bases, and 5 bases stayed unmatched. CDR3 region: CATRGQVDTQYF. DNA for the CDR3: TGTGCCACCAGGGGGCAGGTAGATACGCAGTATTTT.

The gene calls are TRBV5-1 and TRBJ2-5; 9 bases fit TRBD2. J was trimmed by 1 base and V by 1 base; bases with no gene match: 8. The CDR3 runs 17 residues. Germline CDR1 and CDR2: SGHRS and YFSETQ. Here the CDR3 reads CASSLRRLAESQETQYF. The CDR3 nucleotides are TGCGCCAGCAGCTTGCGTCGACTAGCGGAGAGCCAAGAGACCCAGTACTTC. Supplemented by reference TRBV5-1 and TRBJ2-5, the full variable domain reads KAGVTQTPRYLIKTRGQQVTLSCSPISGHRSVSWYQQTPGQGLQFLFEYFSETQRNKGNFPGRFSGRQFSNSRSEMNVSTLELGDSALYLCASSLRRLAESQETQYFGPGTRLLVL.

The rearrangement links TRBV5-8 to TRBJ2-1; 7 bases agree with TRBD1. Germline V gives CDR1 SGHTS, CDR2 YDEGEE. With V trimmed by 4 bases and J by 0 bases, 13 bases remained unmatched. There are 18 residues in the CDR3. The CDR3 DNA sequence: TGTGCCAGCAGCCTTGGGGCCGTGGACAGGTCCTCCTACAATGAGCAGTTCTTC. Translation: CASSLGAVDRSSYNEQFF. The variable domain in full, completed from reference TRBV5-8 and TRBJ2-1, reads EAGVTQSPTHLIKTRGQQATLRCSPISGHTSVYWYQQALGLGLQFLLWYDEGEERNRGNFPPRFSGRQFPNYSSELNVNALELEDSALYLCASSLGAVDRSSYNEQFFGPGTRLTVL.

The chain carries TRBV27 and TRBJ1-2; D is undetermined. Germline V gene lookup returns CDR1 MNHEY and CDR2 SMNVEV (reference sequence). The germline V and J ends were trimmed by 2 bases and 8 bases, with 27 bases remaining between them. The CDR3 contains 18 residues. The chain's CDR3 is CASSLSSVGVGHMGGYTF. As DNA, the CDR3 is TGTGCCAGCAGTTTAAGCAGCGTGGGCGTAGGGCATATGGGCGGCTACACCTTC.

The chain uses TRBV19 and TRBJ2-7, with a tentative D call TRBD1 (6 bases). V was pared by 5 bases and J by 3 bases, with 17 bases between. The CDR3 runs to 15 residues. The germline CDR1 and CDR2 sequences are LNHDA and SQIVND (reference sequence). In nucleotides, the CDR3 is TGTGCCAGTAGTTTACTAGGGGGACCCTACTACGAGCAGTACTTC. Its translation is CASSLLGGPYYEQYF.

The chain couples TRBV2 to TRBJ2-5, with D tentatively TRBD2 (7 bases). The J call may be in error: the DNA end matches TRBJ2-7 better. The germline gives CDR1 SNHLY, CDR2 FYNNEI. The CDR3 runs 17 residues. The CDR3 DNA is TGTGCCAGCAGTATATGGGAGGGGGTAGCGGTCACCTACGAGCAGTACTTC. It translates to CASSIWEGVAVTYEQYF.

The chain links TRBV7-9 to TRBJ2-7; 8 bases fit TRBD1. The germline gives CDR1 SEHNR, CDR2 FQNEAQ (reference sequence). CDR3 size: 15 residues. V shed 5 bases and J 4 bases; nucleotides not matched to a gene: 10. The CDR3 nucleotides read TGTGCCAGCAGCGGACCGGGACAGGATCTATACGAGCAGTACTTC. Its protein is CASSGPGQDLYEQYF.

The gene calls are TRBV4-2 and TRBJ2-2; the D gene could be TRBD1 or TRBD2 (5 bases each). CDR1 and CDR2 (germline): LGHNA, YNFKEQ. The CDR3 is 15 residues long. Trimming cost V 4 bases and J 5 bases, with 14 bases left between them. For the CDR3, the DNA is TGTGCCAGCAGCCTTGGGACCTGGGGAACCGGGGAGCTGTTTTTT. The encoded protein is CASSLGTWGTGELFF.

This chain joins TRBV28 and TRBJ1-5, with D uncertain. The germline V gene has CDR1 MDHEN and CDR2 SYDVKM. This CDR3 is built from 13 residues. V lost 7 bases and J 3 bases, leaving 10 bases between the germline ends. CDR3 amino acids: CASIRAPNQPQHF. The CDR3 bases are TGTGCCAGCATCAGAGCACCCAATCAGCCCCAGCATTTT.

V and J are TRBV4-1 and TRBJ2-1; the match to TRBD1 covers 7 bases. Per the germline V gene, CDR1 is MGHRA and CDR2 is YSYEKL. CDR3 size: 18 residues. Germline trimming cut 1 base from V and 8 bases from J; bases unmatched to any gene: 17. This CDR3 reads CASSQATGQAIGVYEQFF. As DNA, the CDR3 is TGCGCCAGCAGCCAAGCTACCGGACAGGCCATAGGGGTCTATGAGCAGTTCTTC.

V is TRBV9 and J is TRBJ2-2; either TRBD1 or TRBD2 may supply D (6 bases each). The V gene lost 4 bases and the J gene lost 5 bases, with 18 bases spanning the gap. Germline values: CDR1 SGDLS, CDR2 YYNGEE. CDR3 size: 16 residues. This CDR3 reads CASSSRGGPTTGELFF. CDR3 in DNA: TGTGCCAGCAGCTCTCGAGGGGGGCCTACGACCGGGGAGCTGTTTTTT.

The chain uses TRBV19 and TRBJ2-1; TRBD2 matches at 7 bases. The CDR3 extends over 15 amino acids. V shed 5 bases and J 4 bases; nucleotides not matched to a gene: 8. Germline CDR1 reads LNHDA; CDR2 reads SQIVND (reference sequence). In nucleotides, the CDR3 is TGTGCCAGTAGTGTCTCTAGCGGAGCGTACAATGAGCAGTTCTTC. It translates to CASSVSSGAYNEQFF.

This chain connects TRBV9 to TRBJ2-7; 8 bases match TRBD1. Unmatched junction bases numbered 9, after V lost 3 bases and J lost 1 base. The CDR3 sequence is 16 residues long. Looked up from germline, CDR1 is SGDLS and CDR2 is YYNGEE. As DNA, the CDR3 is TGTGCCAGCAGCGCCCTTCCCGGGACAGGATCCTACGAGCAGTACTTC. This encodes CASSALPGTGSYEQYF. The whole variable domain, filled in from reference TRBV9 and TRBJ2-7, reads DSGVTQTPKHLITATGQRVTLRCSPRSGDLSVYWYQQSLDQGLQFLIQYYNGEERAKGNILERFSAQQFPDLHSELNLSSLELGDSALYFCASSALPGTGSYEQYFGPGTRLTVT.

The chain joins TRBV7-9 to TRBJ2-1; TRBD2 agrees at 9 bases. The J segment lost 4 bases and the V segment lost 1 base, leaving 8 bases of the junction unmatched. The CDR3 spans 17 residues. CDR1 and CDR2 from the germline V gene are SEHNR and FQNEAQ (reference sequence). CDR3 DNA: TGTGCCAGCAGCTTAGTACGGTCTAGCGGGATATACAATGAGCAGTTCTTC. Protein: CASSLVRSSGIYNEQFF.

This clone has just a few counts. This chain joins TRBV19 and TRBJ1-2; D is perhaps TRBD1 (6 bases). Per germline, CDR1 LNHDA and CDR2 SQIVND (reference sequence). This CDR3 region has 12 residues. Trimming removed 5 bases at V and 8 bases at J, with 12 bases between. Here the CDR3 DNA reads TGTGCCAGTAGTCCAGGGGTGTCAGGCTACACCTTC. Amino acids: CASSPGVSGYTF.

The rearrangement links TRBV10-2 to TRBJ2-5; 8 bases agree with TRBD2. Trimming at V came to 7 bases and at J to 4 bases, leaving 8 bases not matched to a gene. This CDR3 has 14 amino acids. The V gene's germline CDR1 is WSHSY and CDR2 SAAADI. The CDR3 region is CASMLPREGETQYF. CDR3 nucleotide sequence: TGCGCCAGCATGTTGCCCCGGGAGGGAGAGACCCAGTACTTC.

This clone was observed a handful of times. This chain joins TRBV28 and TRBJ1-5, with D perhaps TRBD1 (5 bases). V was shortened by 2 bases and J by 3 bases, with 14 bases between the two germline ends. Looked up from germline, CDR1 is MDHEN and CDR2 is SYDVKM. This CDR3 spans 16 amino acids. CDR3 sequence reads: CASSLGGLLSNQPQHF. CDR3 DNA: TGTGCCAGCAGTTTAGGGGGGTTATTGTCCAATCAGCCCCAGCATTTT. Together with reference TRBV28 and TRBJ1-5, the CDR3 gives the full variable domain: DVKVTQSSRYLVKRTGEKVFLECVQDMDHENMFWYRQDPGLGLRLIYFSYDVKMKEKGDIPEGYSVSREKKERFSLILESASTNQTSMYLCASSLGGLLSNQPQHFGDGTRLSIL.

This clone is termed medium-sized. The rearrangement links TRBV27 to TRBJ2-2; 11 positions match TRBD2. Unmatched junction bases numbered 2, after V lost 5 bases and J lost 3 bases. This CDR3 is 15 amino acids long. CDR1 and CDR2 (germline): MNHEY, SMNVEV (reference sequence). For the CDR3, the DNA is TGTGCCAGCAGTGGACTAGCGGGTTACACCGGGGAGCTGTTTTTT. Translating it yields CASSGLAGYTGELFF.

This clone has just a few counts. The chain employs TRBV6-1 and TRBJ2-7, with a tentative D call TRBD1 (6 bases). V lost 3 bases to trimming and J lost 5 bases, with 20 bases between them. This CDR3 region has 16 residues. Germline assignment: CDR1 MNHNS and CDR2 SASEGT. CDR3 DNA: TGTGCCAGCAGTGACCATGGTGTCAGGGGAGAGGACGAGCAGTACTTC. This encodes CASSDHGVRGEDEQYF.

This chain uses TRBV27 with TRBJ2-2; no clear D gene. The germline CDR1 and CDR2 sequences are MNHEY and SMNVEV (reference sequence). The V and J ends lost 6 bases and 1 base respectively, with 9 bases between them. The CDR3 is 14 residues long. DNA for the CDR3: TGTGCCAGCAGCTACTACCAGAACACCGGGGAGCTGTTTTTT. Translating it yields CASSYYQNTGELFF.

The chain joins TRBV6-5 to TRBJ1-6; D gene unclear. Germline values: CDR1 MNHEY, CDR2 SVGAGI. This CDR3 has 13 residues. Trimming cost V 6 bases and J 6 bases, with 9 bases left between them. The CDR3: CASSLNFNSPLHF. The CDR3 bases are TGTGCCAGCAGCCTTAATTTTAATTCACCCCTCCACTTT.

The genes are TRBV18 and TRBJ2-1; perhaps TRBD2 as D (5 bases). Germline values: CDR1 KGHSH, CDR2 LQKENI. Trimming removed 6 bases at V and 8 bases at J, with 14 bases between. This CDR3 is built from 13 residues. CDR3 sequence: CASSPILGDEQFF. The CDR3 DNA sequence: TGTGCCAGCTCTCCTATACTAGGCGATGAGCAGTTCTTC.

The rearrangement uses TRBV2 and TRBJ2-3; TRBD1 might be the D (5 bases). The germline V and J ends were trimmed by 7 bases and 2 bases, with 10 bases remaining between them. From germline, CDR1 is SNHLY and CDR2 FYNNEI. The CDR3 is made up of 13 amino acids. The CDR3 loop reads CASTQGPTDTQYF. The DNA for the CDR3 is TGTGCCAGCACCCAGGGTCCCACAGATACGCAGTATTTT. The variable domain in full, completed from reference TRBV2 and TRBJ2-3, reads EPEVTQTPSHQVTQMGQEVILRCVPISNHLYFYWYRQILGQKVEFLVSFYNNEISEKSEIFDDQFSVERPDGSNFTLKIRSTKLEDSAMYFCASTQGPTDTQYFGPGTRLTVL.

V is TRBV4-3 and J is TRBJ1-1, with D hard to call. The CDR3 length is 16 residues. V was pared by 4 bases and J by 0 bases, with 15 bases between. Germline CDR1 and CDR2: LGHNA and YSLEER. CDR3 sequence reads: CASSLRLGLLNTEAFF. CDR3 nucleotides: TGCGCCAGCAGCCTCCGGTTAGGCTTATTGAACACTGAAGCTTTCTTT.

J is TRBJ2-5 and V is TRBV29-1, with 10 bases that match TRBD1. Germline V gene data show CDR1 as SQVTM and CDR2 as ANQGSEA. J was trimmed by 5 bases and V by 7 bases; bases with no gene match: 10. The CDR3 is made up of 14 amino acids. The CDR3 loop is CSAPGTGDQETQYF. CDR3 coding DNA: TGCAGCGCACCCGGGACAGGGGATCAGGAGACCCAGTACTTC.

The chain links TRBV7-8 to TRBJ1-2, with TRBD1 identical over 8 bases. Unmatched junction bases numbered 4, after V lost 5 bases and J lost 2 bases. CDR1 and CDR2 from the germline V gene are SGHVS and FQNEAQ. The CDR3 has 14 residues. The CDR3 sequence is CASSPRQGNYGYTF. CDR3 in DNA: TGTGCCAGCAGCCCGAGACAGGGGAACTATGGCTACACCTTC.

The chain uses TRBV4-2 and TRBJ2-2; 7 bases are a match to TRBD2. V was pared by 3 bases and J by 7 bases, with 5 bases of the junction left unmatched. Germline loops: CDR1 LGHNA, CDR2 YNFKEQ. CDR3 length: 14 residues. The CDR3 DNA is TGTGCCAGCAGCCAGGGGGGGTCGGTCGGGGAGCTGTTTTTT. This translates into CASSQGGSVGELFF.